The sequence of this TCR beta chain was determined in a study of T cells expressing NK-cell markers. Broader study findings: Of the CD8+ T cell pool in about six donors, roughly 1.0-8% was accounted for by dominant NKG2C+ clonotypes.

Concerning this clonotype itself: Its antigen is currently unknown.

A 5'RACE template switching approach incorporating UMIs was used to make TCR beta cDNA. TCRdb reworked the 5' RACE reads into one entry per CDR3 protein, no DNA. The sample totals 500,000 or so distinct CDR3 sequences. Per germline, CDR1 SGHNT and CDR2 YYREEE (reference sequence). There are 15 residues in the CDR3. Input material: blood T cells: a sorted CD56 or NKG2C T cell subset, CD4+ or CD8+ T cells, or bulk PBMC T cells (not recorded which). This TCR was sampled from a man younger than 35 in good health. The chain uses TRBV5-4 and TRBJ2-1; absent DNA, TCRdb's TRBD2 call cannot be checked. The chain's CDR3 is CASSLVLAGYNEQFF.